The table lists the clone carrying this TCR beta chain with a few counts. The protocol was immunoSEQ multiplex PCR, while the TCRdb copy is restricted to in-frame clones and leaves out a portion. The table records approximately 69,000 clones, 75% to 90% of them present only once. This entry belongs to a study of technical replicates of blood from four donors. Germline V gene sequence: CDR1 SGHTA, CDR2 FQGNSA. This CDR3 is 16 amino acids long. The ends were cut back, 3 bases at V and 4 bases at J, with 18 bases in the middle. The sample was PBMCs. V is TRBV7-2 and J is TRBJ2-5, with D maybe TRBD1 (6 bases). The source of this sequence is a human donor in good health. Some clones in this sample may be carry-over from other donors' samples. DNA of the CDR3: TGTGCCAGCAGCTTGGGGTTTACAGGGTTGCGAGAGACCCAGTACTTC. Translating it yields CASSLGFTGLRETQYF.